These T cell receptor beta chains were read from a single sample in a study of T cell repertoires in cytomegalovirus infection. MiXCR, applied by TCRdb to the reads, yields one record per CDR3 protein. Of 300,000 or so distinct CDR3 sequences in the sample, roughly 26% were seen once. Sequencing was carried out using PBMCs. The receptors stem from a human donor in good health (CMV status not recorded). Some clones in this sample may be carry-over from other donors' samples. Both conserved end residues are part of each CDR3. A D gene is named only where the DNA matches it firmly. For some rows the clone size is stated as once, few or many, or as a class when expanded; others skip it.

j_gene,v_gene,d_gene,abundance,CDR3nt,CDR3aa
TRBJ1-2,TRBV7-2,.,many,TGTGCCAGCAGCTGGGCCCTAAACTATGGCTACACCTTC,CASSWALNYGYTF
TRBJ1-2,TRBV7-2,.,many,TGTGCCAGCAGACGAGGGGATAACTATGGCTACACCTTC,CASRRGDNYGYTF
TRBJ2-1,TRBV28,TRBD1,.,TGTGCCAGCAGTTATCCCGGGACAGGCAACAATGAGCAGTTCTTC,CASSYPGTGNNEQFF
TRBJ1-6,TRBV7-2,.,many,TGTGCCAGCAGCTTAGGGGGGGGTGATGCCTATAATTCACCCCTCCACTTT,CASSLGGGDAYNSPLHF
TRBJ2-7,TRBV12-3/TRBV12-4,TRBD1,few,TGTGCCAGCAAGCCGACGGGTTCAGGGGGCGAGCAGTACTTC,CASKPTGSGGEQYF
TRBJ1-2,TRBV20-1,TRBD1,.,TGCAGTGCTAGTCTACAGGGGGGTTTAGATGGCTACACCTTC,CSASLQGGLDGYTF
TRBJ1-3,TRBV2,TRBD1,few,TGTGCCAGCCTGGATTACAGGGGACGAATTACTGGAAACACCATATATTTT,CASLDYRGRITGNTIYF
TRBJ2-3,TRBV29-1,TRBD1,.,TGCAGCGTTCTGGGGACAGCTAGCACAGATACGCAGTATTTT,CSVLGTASTDTQYF
TRBJ1-1,TRBV18,.,few,TGTGCCAGCTCACCCGGGGTCACTAAAGGAGAAGCTTTCTTT,CASSPGVTKGEAFF
TRBJ2-1,TRBV5-6,.,.,TGTGCCAGCAGCTTAGGGGCGCAAGCCATTGAGCAGTTCTTC,CASSLGAQAIEQFF
TRBJ2-1,TRBV25-1,.,.,TGTGCCAGCAGTGAAAACAGGGTAGGCTACAATGAGCAGTTCTTC,CASSENRVGYNEQFF
TRBJ2-5,TRBV29-1,.,few,TGCAGCGTTGAGTATGCCCTAGGGGAGACCCAGTACTTC,CSVEYALGETQYF
TRBJ1-1,TRBV6-5,.,.,TGTGCCAGCAGTTACATAACTGGGGGAGGAGGTTTCGTTGAAGCTTTCTTT,CASSYITGGGGFVEAFF
TRBJ2-7,TRBV7-2,.,.,TGTGCCAGCAGCTCAACCGGGGCCGGGAGAGAGCAGTACTTC,CASSSTGAGREQYF
TRBJ2-7,TRBV20-1,.,.,TGCAGTGCTAAGCTCGACAGGACTTCCTACGAGCAGTACTTC,CSAKLDRTSYEQYF
TRBJ1-5,TRBV5-1,TRBD1,.,TGCGCCAGCAGCAGGGGACAGGGGGCGAATCAGCCCCAGCATTTT,CASSRGQGANQPQHF
TRBJ2-2,TRBV29-1,.,.,TGCAGCGTTTACAGGGTCGGGAACACCGGGGAGCTGTTTTTT,CSVYRVGNTGELFF
TRBJ1-5,TRBV7-2,.,many,TGTGCCAGCAGCCCCACTAAGGGACGGTGGGGCAATCAGCCCCAGCATTTT,CASSPTKGRWGNQPQHF
TRBJ2-7,TRBV6-1,TRBD1,many,TGTGCCAGCAGTAAATCGTGGACAGGGAGACACGAGCAGTACTTC,CASSKSWTGRHEQYF
TRBJ2-7,TRBV5-5,.,.,TGTGCCAGCAGCTCGGGGAGAGGATACTCCTACGAGCAGTACTTC,CASSSGRGYSYEQYF
TRBJ1-6,TRBV14,TRBD1,.,TGTGCCAGCAGCCTCAGACAGGGATATAATTCACCCCTCCACTTT,CASSLRQGYNSPLHF
TRBJ2-1,TRBV7-6,TRBD2,many,TGTGCCAGCAGCCTTGGGACTAGCGGGAGCAATAGTGAGCAGTTCTTC,CASSLGTSGSNSEQFF
TRBJ1-5,TRBV7-2,TRBD1,many,TGTGCCAGCAGCTTCCGGACAGGGGGCGATCAGCCCCAGCATTTT,CASSFRTGGDQPQHF
TRBJ1-2,TRBV29-1,.,.,TGCAGCGCAGGAACAGGGCTCGGCTACACCTTC,CSAGTGLGYTF
TRBJ2-2,TRBV7-2,TRBD2,many,TGTGCCAGCAGCCGGGGGGGGTGGACCGGGGAGCTGTTTTTT,CASSRGGWTGELFF
TRBJ1-1,TRBV19,.,many,TGTGCCAGTAGTTCCTCCAAAAACACTGAAGCTTTCTTT,CASSSSKNTEAFF
TRBJ2-6,TRBV5-1,.,.,TGCGCCAGCAGCTTCAGCTCCTCTGGGGCCAACGTCCTGACTTTC,CASSFSSSGANVLTF
TRBJ1-5,TRBV7-8,.,many,TGTGCCAGCAGCTACCGGGACAATGATCAGCCCCAGCATTTT,CASSYRDNDQPQHF
TRBJ1-2,TRBV6-2/TRBV6-3,TRBD1,.,TGTGCCAGCATCCCGGTGGACAGGGACTTCTATGGCTACACCTTC,CASIPVDRDFYGYTF
TRBJ1-2,TRBV24-1,.,few,TGTGCCACGTCAGGGTTCTCGATGGATGGCTACACCTTC,CATSGFSMDGYTF
TRBJ1-5,TRBV28,TRBD1,many,TGTGCCAGTCTCGACAGGGGAATTAATCAGCCCCAGCATTTT,CASLDRGINQPQHF
TRBJ2-1,TRBV9,.,.,TGTGCCAGCAGCGTAGGCGCGCCGAGCTCCTACAATGAGCAGTTCTTC,CASSVGAPSSYNEQFF
TRBJ2-7,TRBV7-8,.,many,TGTGCCAGCAGCTTAGCACAGGGAGGGAACTACGAGCAGTACTTC,CASSLAQGGNYEQYF
TRBJ2-3,TRBV7-2,.,many,TGTGCCACCACAACCGCTATCGGAGATACGCAGTATTTT,CATTTAIGDTQYF
TRBJ2-7,TRBV3-1,.,few,TGTGCCAGCAGCCAAGCGGGGACATTTACCTACGAGCAGTACTTC,CASSQAGTFTYEQYF
TRBJ2-5,TRBV7-2,.,medium-sized,TGTGCCAGCAGCTTATACCAAGAGACCCAGTACTTC,CASSLYQETQYF
TRBJ1-2,TRBV3-1,.,.,TGTGCCAGTCGCGGGGGCTACACCTTC,CASRGGYTF
TRBJ1-5,TRBV19,.,.,TGTGCCAGTACCCAGGGACGGCTTCAACTTCCCCAGCATTTT,CASTQGRLQLPQHF
TRBJ2-5,TRBV14,TRBD1,many,TGTGCCAGCAGCCAAGATTTGGGACAGCAAGAGACCCAGTACTTC,CASSQDLGQQETQYF
TRBJ1-1,TRBV7-2,TRBD1,many,TGTGCCAGCAGCTCCCTCGACAGGGGCGCTTTCTTT,CASSSLDRGAFF
TRBJ2-1,TRBV7-2,TRBD1,many,TGTGCCAGCAGCACCAAGGGACAGGTTATCGCTAATGAGCAGTTCTTC,CASSTKGQVIANEQFF
TRBJ2-7,TRBV7-3,.,few,TGTGCCAGCAGCTTAGGGGCAGAGCTCATCCACGAGCAGTACTTC,CASSLGAELIHEQYF
TRBJ1-1,TRBV20-1,.,.,TGCAGTGCTAGAGGGGGGGCGGAAGAAGCTTTCTTT,CSARGGAEEAFF
TRBJ1-5,TRBV20-1,.,few,TGCAGTGCTCCGTTGGGACTCAATCAGCCCCAGCATTTT,CSAPLGLNQPQHF
TRBJ2-2,TRBV7-2,.,.,TGTGCCAGCAGGCCAAACAGGGGTCGGAGGGCTGGGGAGCTGTTTTTT,CASRPNRGRRAGELFF
TRBJ2-7,TRBV11-2,.,many,TGTGCCAGCAGCTTTGCGGACCCCCTAGTCGAGCAGTACTTC,CASSFADPLVEQYF
TRBJ2-4,TRBV7-9,.,few,TGTGCCAGCAGCCGGACCCTTCCTGATCAGGACATTCAGTACTTC,CASSRTLPDQDIQYF
TRBJ2-5,TRBV7-2,.,many,TGTGCCAGCAGCTTATTTAGTGGAGAGACCCAGTACTTC,CASSLFSGETQYF
TRBJ2-3,TRBV5-1,TRBD2,.,TGCGCCAGCAGCTTGGCCATGACTAGCGGGGGGTTTAGCACAGATACGCAGTATTTT,CASSLAMTSGGFSTDTQYF
TRBJ2-7,TRBV7-9,TRBD2,.,TGTGCCAGCAGCCGCGGGAGGGGGGCCTACGAGCAGTACTTC,CASSRGRGAYEQYF
TRBJ2-7,TRBV6-2/TRBV6-3,.,many,TGTGCCAGCAGTTCTCTTTCTGGCGAGCAGTACTTC,CASSSLSGEQYF
TRBJ2-4,TRBV28,TRBD1,.,TGTGCCAGCAGTTTCCTACAGGGGGCTTTAGCCAAAAACATTCAGTACTTC,CASSFLQGALAKNIQYF
TRBJ2-7,TRBV20-1,.,few,TGCAGTGCTAGACTCACAGGGGTAAGGGAGGACGAGCAGTACTTC,CSARLTGVREDEQYF
TRBJ2-7,TRBV7-2,.,many,TGTGCCAGCAGCTTCCGGTTGTCAATTTCCTACGAGCAGTACTTC,CASSFRLSISYEQYF
TRBJ2-1,TRBV5-1,TRBD2,few,TGCGCCAGCAGCTCGGGACTAGCGGGGGGCGTTAGAACCTACAATGAGCAGTTCTTC,CASSSGLAGGVRTYNEQFF
TRBJ2-7,TRBV7-4,TRBD1,.,TGTGCCAGCAGCCACCCCGACAGGGGGCTTTCGTCCGAGCAGTACTTC,CASSHPDRGLSSEQYF
TRBJ1-4,TRBV12-3/TRBV12-4,TRBD1,.,TGTGCCAGCAGTCTCAGGACAGGGAGCGGTGAAAAACTGTTTTTT,CASSLRTGSGEKLFF
TRBJ1-4,TRBV12-3/TRBV12-4,.,many,TGTGCCAGCAGTCCCAGGGCCACTAATGAAAAACTGTTTTTT,CASSPRATNEKLFF
TRBJ2-7,TRBV6-1,TRBD1,.,TGTGCCATCGGACAGGGGCGTTACGAGCAGTACTTC,CAIGQGRYEQYF